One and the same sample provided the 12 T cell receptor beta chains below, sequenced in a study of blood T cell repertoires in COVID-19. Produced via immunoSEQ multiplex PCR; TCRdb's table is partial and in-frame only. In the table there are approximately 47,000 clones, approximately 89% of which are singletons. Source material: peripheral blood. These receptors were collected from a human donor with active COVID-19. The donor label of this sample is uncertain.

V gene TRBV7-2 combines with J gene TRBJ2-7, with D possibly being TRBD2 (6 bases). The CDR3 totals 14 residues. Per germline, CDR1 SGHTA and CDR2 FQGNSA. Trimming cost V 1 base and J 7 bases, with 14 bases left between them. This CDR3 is CASSLGGGTGEQYF. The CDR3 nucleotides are TGTGCCAGCAGCTTAGGTGGCGGGACGGGGGAGCAGTACTTC.

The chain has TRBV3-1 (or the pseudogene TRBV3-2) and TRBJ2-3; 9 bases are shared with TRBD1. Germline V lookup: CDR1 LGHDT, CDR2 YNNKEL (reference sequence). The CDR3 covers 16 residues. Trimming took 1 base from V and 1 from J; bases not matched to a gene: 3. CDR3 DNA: TGTGCCAGCAGCCAAGGGGACAGGGCGGGCACAGATACGCAGTATTTT. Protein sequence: CASSQGDRAGTDTQYF.

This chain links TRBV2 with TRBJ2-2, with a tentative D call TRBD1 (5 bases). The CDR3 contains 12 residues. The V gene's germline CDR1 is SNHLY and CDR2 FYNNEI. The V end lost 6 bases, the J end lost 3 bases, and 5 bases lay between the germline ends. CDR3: CASRGDTGELFF. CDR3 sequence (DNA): TGTGCCAGCAGAGGGGACACCGGGGAGCTGTTTTTT.

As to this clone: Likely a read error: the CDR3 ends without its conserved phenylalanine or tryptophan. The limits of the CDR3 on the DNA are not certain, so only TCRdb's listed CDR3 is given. The CDR3 is CASSQSGQKLLY. The chain carries TRBV16 and TRBJ1-2; the DNA was not used to check the table's D call, TRBD1. Germline values: CDR1 KGHSY, CDR2 FQNENV. The CDR3 has 12 amino acids, counting both end residues.

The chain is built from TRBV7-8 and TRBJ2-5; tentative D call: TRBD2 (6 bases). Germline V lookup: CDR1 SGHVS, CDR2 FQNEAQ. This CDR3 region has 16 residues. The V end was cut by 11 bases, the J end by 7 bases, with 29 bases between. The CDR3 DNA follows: TGTGCCGTCAGCAGCTTAGATCGGGACTCCCATGGGACCCAGTACTTC. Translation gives CAVSSLDRDSHGTQYF.

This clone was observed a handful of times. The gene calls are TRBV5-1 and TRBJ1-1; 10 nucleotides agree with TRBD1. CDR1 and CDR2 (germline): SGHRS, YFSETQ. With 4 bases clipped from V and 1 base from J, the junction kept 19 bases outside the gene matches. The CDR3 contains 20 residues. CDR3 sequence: CASSPGTGVLGLGSNTEAFF. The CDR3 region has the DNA TGCGCCAGCAGCCCCGGGACAGGGGTTCTGGGGTTGGGTTCGAACACTGAAGCTTTCTTT.

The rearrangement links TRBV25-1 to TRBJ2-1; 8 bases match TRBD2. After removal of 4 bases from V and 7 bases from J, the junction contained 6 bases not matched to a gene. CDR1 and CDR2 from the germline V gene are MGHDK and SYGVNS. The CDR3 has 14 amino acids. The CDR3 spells CASSAAGGRNEQFF. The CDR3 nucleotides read TGTGCCAGCAGTGCCGCGGGAGGTCGAAATGAGCAGTTCTTC.

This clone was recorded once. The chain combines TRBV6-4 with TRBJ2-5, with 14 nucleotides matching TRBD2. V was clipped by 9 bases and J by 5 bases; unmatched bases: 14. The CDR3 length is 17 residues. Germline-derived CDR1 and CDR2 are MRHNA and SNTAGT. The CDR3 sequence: CASAGTSGSAIRETQYF. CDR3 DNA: TGTGCCAGTGCCGGGACTAGCGGGAGCGCGATTCGGGAGACCCAGTACTTC.

The CDR3 nucleotides are TGTGCCAGCAGCTTCCGCCACGGGACTGAGACCCAGTACTTC. This sequence encodes CASSFRHGTETQYF. V gene TRBV7-2 combines with J gene TRBJ2-5, with D perhaps TRBD2 (6 bases). Germline loops: CDR1 SGHTA, CDR2 FQGNSA. Trimming stripped 3 bases from V and 5 bases from J, with 13 bases between. The CDR3 loop spans 14 amino acids.

DNA of the CDR3: TGTGCCAGCAACCCTCCGACCCGGGACAGGGTCTCCCGCGAGCAGTACTTC. Translating it yields CASNPPTRDRVSREQYF. V and J are TRBV6-2 or TRBV6-3 and TRBJ2-7; 9 positions match TRBD1. The CDR3 covers 17 residues. V lost 7 bases to trimming and J lost 6 bases; unmatched junction nucleotides: 19. Germline CDR1 MNHEY, CDR2 SVGEGT.

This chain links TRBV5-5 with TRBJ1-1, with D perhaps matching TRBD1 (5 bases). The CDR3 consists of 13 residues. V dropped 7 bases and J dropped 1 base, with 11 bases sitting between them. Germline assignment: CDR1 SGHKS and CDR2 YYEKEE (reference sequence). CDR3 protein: CASLKTGNTEAFF. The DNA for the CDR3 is TGTGCCAGCCTAAAAACAGGGAACACTGAAGCTTTCTTT.

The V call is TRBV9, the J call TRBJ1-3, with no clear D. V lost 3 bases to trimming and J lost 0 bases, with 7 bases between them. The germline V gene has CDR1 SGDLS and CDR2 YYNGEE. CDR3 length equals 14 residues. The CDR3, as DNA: TGTGCCAGCAGCGCCACAGACTCTGGAAACACCATATATTTT. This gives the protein CASSATDSGNTIYF.